These T cell receptor beta chains were read from a single sample in a study of blood T cell repertoires in COVID-19. The protocol was immunoSEQ multiplex PCR, while the TCRdb copy is restricted to in-frame clones and leaves out a portion. The sample shows about 110,000 clones, less than 85% of them seen only once. The sequenced sample was peripheral blood. All receptors come from a woman in her sixties with acute or convalescent COVID-19. CDR3s include the opening cysteine and the closing phenylalanine or tryptophan. D genes are given only for firm matches. Clone size is stated in some rows and not others, as once, few, many or a class when expanded.

j_gene,abundance,v_gene,d_gene,CDR3nt,CDR3aa
TRBJ2-3,NA,TRBV28,TRBD2,TGTGCCAGCAGTCCTCGACTAGCGGGAGGGGGAGATACGCAGTATTTT,CASSPRLAGGGDTQYF
TRBJ1-5,once,TRBV15,NA,TGTGCCACAAGCTGGGGCTCTGAGGATCAGCCCCAGCATTTT,CATSWGSEDQPQHF
TRBJ1-1,NA,TRBV18,NA,TGTGCCAGCTCACCAGTGGGGTCGGGGATGAACACTGAAGCTTTCTTT,CASSPVGSGMNTEAFF
TRBJ1-4,NA,TRBV6-1,NA,TGTGCCAGCAGTGACGGCCTGAAGGGGGAAAAACTGTTTTTT,CASSDGLKGEKLFF
TRBJ1-1,NA,TRBV19,TRBD1,TGTGCCAGTAGTAAATCGACAGGGTCTGAAGCTTTCTTT,CASSKSTGSEAFF
TRBJ1-5,NA,TRBV20-1,TRBD1,TGCAGTGCTAGTGGGAGGGGACAGGGGGCTCAGCCCCAGCATTTT,CSASGRGQGAQPQHF
TRBJ1-5,NA,TRBV2,TRBD1,TGTGCCAGCAGTGAAGCGGAGGGGGCTTATCAGCCCCAGCATTTT,CASSEAEGAYQPQHF
TRBJ1-2,NA,TRBV24-1,NA,TGTGCCACCAGTGATTTCGCGGGGAATGGCTACACCTTC,CATSDFAGNGYTF
TRBJ2-1,once,TRBV5-1,TRBD1,TGCGCCAGCAGCTTGGAGGGGGCTCACAATGAGCAGTTCTTC,CASSLEGAHNEQFF
TRBJ1-2,NA,TRBV12-3/TRBV12-4,NA,NA,CASSRVGQGAGTF
TRBJ2-1,NA,TRBV9,TRBD1,TGTGCCAGCAGAACTGGGACAGGAGACTACAATGAGCAGTTCTTC,CASRTGTGDYNEQFF
TRBJ1-2,NA,TRBV19,TRBD1,TGTGCGGCCCGGGACAGGGGTCGGGCTAACTATGGCTACACCTTC,CAARDRGRANYGYTF
TRBJ2-5,NA,TRBV6-5,NA,TGTGCCAGCAGGGTTGTCGGCGGAGAGACCCAGTACTTC,CASRVVGGETQYF
TRBJ1-1,NA,TRBV10-3,NA,TGTGCCATCAGTGAGAGGGGCGCTGAAGCTTTCTTT,CAISERGAEAFF
TRBJ2-5,NA,TRBV7-6,NA,TGTGCCAGCAGCTTAATACAGCAAGAGACCCAGTACTTC,CASSLIQQETQYF
TRBJ2-7,NA,TRBV2,TRBD2,TGTGCCAGCAGTGAAGTACTAGCGGGGCGAGAGCAGTACTTC,CASSEVLAGREQYF
TRBJ1-2,NA,TRBV5-6,NA,TGTGCCAGCACCCCCGGGGAGATTAGCTATGGCTACACCTTC,CASTPGEISYGYTF
TRBJ1-2,NA,TRBV19,NA,TGTGCCAGCCACATCCTCAGGGAAGACTATGGCTACACCTTC,CASHILREDYGYTF
TRBJ1-2,NA,TRBV15,TRBD1,TGTGCCACCAGCAGCCACGGGACAGAAGTCTATGGCTACACCTTC,CATSSHGTEVYGYTF
TRBJ1-2,once,TRBV7-3,NA,TGTGCCAGCAGCTTAAATGAGGGCCCCGGCTATGGCTACACCTTC,CASSLNEGPGYGYTF
TRBJ1-6,NA,TRBV5-1,NA,TGCGCCAGCAGCTTGGAGGGGCAGGCCAATTCACCCCTCCACTTT,CASSLEGQANSPLHF
TRBJ2-1,many,TRBV27,NA,TGTGCCAGCAGTAGCCTTACAGGGTCCTCCTACAATGAGCAGTTCTTC,CASSSLTGSSYNEQFF
TRBJ1-2,NA,TRBV24-1,TRBD1,TGTGCCACCAGTGATACTGCGCAGGGGGATTATGATGGCTACACCTTC,CATSDTAQGDYDGYTF
TRBJ2-7,NA,TRBV18,NA,TGTGCCAGCTCACCGGGTGGGGGCGGCTACGAGCAGTACTTC,CASSPGGGGYEQYF
TRBJ1-3,NA,TRBV4-1,NA,TGCGCCAGCAGCCAAGATATCGGAGTAACCTCTGGAAACACCATATATTTT,CASSQDIGVTSGNTIYF
TRBJ1-2,NA,TRBV5-1,TRBD1,TGCGCCAGCAGCCCCAATCCGGGACAGGGGGCGGATGGCTACACCTTC,CASSPNPGQGADGYTF